The source of this T cell receptor beta chain is a study of somatic mutations in cytotoxic T cells in rheumatoid arthritis. TCRdb keeps only in-frame clones here, not all; method: immunoSEQ multiplex PCR. The profile shows approximately 8,200 clones, about 70% of them singletons. The CDR3 has 18 residues. V lost 4 bases and J lost 4; bases outside the gene matches: 9. From germline, CDR1 is LGHNA and CDR2 YNFKEQ. Sequences were obtained from CD8+ T cells sorted from blood. The sequence was collected from an adult with rheumatoid arthritis. The J gene is TRBJ2-1, the V gene TRBV4-2; 14 bases agree with TRBD2. The CDR3 spells CASSPQTTSGGGYNEQFF. The CDR3 DNA sequence: TGTGCCAGCAGCCCTCAGACGACTAGCGGGGGGGGTTACAATGAGCAGTTCTTC.